One sample yielded the 22 T cell receptor beta chains listed below, sequenced in a study of blood T cells in healthy people across ages. Primed by a sample-barcoded 5' primer and a J-beta primer mix, a second PCR proceeded for roughly 7 to 11 cycles. TCRdb re-called the 5' RACE reads with MiXCR, one entry per CDR3 protein. The sample contains hundreds of thousands of distinct CDR3 sequences, roughly 35% of which appear only once. Input material: blood. The receptors come from a young man in good health.

This chain joins TRBV20-1 and TRBJ2-4; 7 positions match TRBD1. The end of the DNA is better explained by TRBJ2-7, so the J call may be wrong. This CDR3 contains 11 residues. The germline CDR1 and CDR2 sequences are DFQATT and SNEGSKA (reference sequence). This CDR3 reads CSATRDSEQYF. CDR3 DNA: TGCAGTGCTACTCGGGACAGCGAGCAGTACTTC.

In its sample, this clonotype was seen a few times. The chain is built from TRBV4-1 and TRBJ1-6, with TRBD1 matching over 7 bases. Losses at the gene ends were 1 base for V and 3 bases for J; bases not matched to a gene: 12. Germline CDR1 and CDR2: MGHRA and YSYEKL. CDR3 length: 19 amino acids. CDR3 sequence: CASSQGQGGSVNYNSPLHF. DNA for the CDR3: TGCGCCAGCAGCCAAGGACAGGGAGGTTCAGTTAACTATAATTCACCCCTCCACTTT.

The CDR3 DNA is TGCGCCAGCAGCTTTGGGTCCAGTGGATACGAAAAACTGTTTTTT. Translation: CASSFGSSGYEKLFF. The chain links TRBV5-1 to TRBJ1-4; unclear D gene. Germline CDR1 reads SGHRS; CDR2 reads YFSETQ. Trimming stripped 2 bases from V and 8 bases from J, with 16 bases between. There are 15 residues in the CDR3.

The sample holds a few counts of this clonotype. The rearrangement links TRBV12-3 or TRBV12-4 to TRBJ1-5; D may be TRBD1 (6 bases). This CDR3 comprises 16 residues. V lost 5 bases and J 6 bases, leaving 20 bases between the germline ends. The CDR3 DNA follows: TGTGCCAGCAGTGCCGAAACGGGGGACATAGGTCAGCCCCAGCATTTT. It yields the protein CASSAETGDIGQPQHF.

This clonotype was counted ten times or more. The chain employs TRBV28 and TRBJ2-5; unclear D gene. V dropped 8 bases and J dropped 5 bases, with 9 bases sitting between them. CDR3 length equals 11 residues. Germline-derived CDR1 and CDR2 are MDHEN and SYDVKM. CDR3: CASVSLETQYF. The CDR3 DNA reads TGTGCCAGCGTATCCTTGGAGACCCAGTACTTC.

V usage is TRBV28 and J usage is TRBJ1-6; D is uncertain. The CDR3 has 12 residues. The germline gives CDR1 MDHEN, CDR2 SYDVKM. V was cut by 5 bases and J by 14 bases, with 13 bases left in between. CDR3 nucleotide sequence: TGTGCCAGCAGTCCCCCGACCAACACCCTCCACTTT. It encodes CASSPPTNTLHF.

J is TRBJ1-5 and V is TRBV12-3 or TRBV12-4, with no clear D. CDR3 length: 14 amino acids. Trimming took off 6 bases at V and 3 bases at J, with 12 bases between the two ends. The CDR3 protein is CASRSNALNQPQHF. The CDR3 DNA reads TGTGCCAGCAGGTCGAATGCCCTCAATCAGCCCCAGCATTTT.

As to this clonotype: Likely a read error: the CDR3 ends without its conserved phenylalanine or tryptophan. The chain joins TRBV12-5 to TRBJ2-7; weak D call: TRBD2 (6 bases). This CDR3 contains 15 residues. Germline assignment: CDR1 LGHNT and CDR2 FRNRAP. With 4 bases removed from V and 9 bases from J, the gap between germline ends came to 22 bases. CDR3 bases: TGTGCTAGTGGTTCCCGGGACTCCCCGCCGGTCGGGCAGTACTTG. Protein product: CASGSRDSPPVGQYL.

The chain has TRBV12-3 or TRBV12-4 and TRBJ2-3, with 8 bases identical to TRBD1. This CDR3 is built from 17 residues. V was pared by 4 bases and J by 0 bases, with 9 bases of the junction left unmatched. CDR3 sequence reads: CASSSPPDRVSTDTQYF. The CDR3 coding sequence is TGTGCCAGCAGTTCACCCCCGGACAGGGTGAGCACAGATACGCAGTATTTT.

This sequence joins TRBV6-5 and TRBJ2-5; D perhaps matches TRBD2 (5 bases). Germline-derived CDR1 and CDR2 are MNHEY and SVGAGI. V was cut by 2 bases and J by 4 bases, with 14 bases left in between. The CDR3 is 15 amino acids. CDR3: CASSYILEGVETQYF. The DNA of the CDR3 is TGTGCCAGCAGTTACATATTAGAGGGTGTAGAGACCCAGTACTTC.

This clonotype was seen repeatedly, ten times or more. The genes are TRBV15 and TRBJ1-2; the D gene is possibly TRBD1 (5 bases). The CDR3 length is 15 residues. Trimming took 1 base from V and 6 from J, leaving 15 bases between them. Germline CDR1 reads LNHNV; CDR2 reads YYDKDF (reference sequence). The CDR3 DNA is TGTGCCACCAGCAGAGGAAGACAGATCCTAGATGGCTACACCTTC. Protein: CATSRGRQILDGYTF.

This clonotype appeared a single time. The rearrangement links TRBV12-3 or TRBV12-4 to TRBJ2-1, with no clear D. V gave up 3 bases and J gave up 9 bases, with 12 bases separating them. There are 13 residues in the CDR3. This chain's CDR3 is CASSFVSLGEQFF. In DNA form, the CDR3 reads TGTGCCAGCAGTTTTGTTAGTTTAGGTGAGCAGTTCTTC.

The rearrangement links TRBV4-2 to TRBJ2-1; TRBD2 aligns across 10 bases. Germline V gene lookup returns CDR1 LGHNA and CDR2 YNFKEQ. The CDR3 is 16 amino acids. Trimming removed 4 bases from V and 10 bases from J; junction bases left unmatched: 13. For the CDR3, the DNA is TGTGCCAGCAGCCCACCTAGTCTAGCGGGGGACGGGGAGCAGTTCTTC. Residues: CASSPPSLAGDGEQFF.

The chain employs TRBV20-1 and TRBJ2-1; 11 bases match TRBD1. The CDR3 extends over 17 amino acids. V shed 0 bases, J shed 1 base, and the junction held 5 bases outside the gene matches. Germline values: CDR1 DFQATT, CDR2 SNEGSKA (reference sequence). As DNA, the CDR3 is TGCAGTGCTAGAGACCCCGGGACAGGGGGTTCCTACAATGAGCAGTTCTTC. The encoded protein is CSARDPGTGGSYNEQFF.

The rearrangement joins TRBV25-1 to TRBJ1-2; D unresolved. Deletions cut 4 bases from V and 8 bases from J, with 11 bases between. There are 12 residues in the CDR3. From germline, CDR1 is MGHDK and CDR2 SYGVNS. CDR3 bases: TGTGCCAGCAGTGGATACGGGCAAGGCTACACCTTC. It yields the protein CASSGYGQGYTF.

This clonotype appeared a single time. A much more abundant neighbour one base away suggests this may be a read error. The V and J genes are TRBV10-3 and TRBJ2-5; D is perhaps TRBD1 (7 bases). The J call may be faulty, since TRBJ2-7 better matches the DNA end. Per the germline V gene, CDR1 is ENHRY and CDR2 is SYGVKD. This CDR3 spans 16 amino acids. The DNA for the CDR3 is TGTGCCATCAGTGAGTCGCGGGGACAGTTCTCCCACGAGCAGTACTTC. Protein: CAISESRGQFSHEQYF.

This clonotype was counted many times. V is TRBV15 and J is TRBJ2-7; D tentatively reads TRBD1 or TRBD2 (6 bases each). Germline V gene lookup returns CDR1 LNHNV and CDR2 YYDKDF (reference sequence). This CDR3 is built from 16 residues. The V end was cut by 0 bases, the J end by 4 bases, with 16 bases between. The CDR3 DNA reads as TGTGCCACCAGCAGAGATTGGGGACACGGGACTTACGAGCAGTACTTC. Protein product: CATSRDWGHGTYEQYF.

The gene calls are TRBV3-1 and TRBJ2-1; either TRBD1 or TRBD2 may supply D (5 bases each). Trimming took 3 bases from V and 10 from J, leaving 19 bases between them. Germline V gene sequence: CDR1 LGHDT, CDR2 YNNKEL (reference sequence). The CDR3 runs to 15 residues. CDR3 loop: CASSHFRDLGGEQFF. CDR3 coding DNA: TGTGCCAGCAGCCATTTCAGGGACCTCGGTGGGGAGCAGTTCTTC.

This clonotype was found many times. The rearrangement joins TRBV5-1 to TRBJ1-4; D may be TRBD1 (6 bases). Germline CDR1 and CDR2: SGHRS and YFSETQ. V lost 0 bases, J lost 6 bases, and 9 bases lay in between. The CDR3 contains 14 residues. CDR3 sequence reads: CASSLEGEDEKLFF. CDR3 DNA sequence: TGCGCCAGCAGCTTGGAGGGGGAGGATGAAAAACTGTTTTTT.

CDR3 protein: CASSPEGGGPPDTQYF. The DNA for the CDR3 is TGTGCCAGCAGCCCGGAGGGTGGAGGGCCACCAGATACGCAGTATTTT. The V call is TRBV11-1, the J call TRBJ2-3; D is perhaps TRBD2 (6 bases). Germline V gene data show CDR1 as SGHAT and CDR2 as FQDESV (reference sequence). The V end was cut by 5 bases, the J end by 4 bases, with 19 bases between. This CDR3 region has 16 residues. The whole variable domain, filled in from reference TRBV11-1 and TRBJ2-3, reads EAEVAQSPRYKITEKSQAVAFWCDPISGHATLYWYRQILGQGPELLVQFQDESVVDDSQLPKDRFSAERLKGVDSTLKIQPAELGDSAMYLCASSPEGGGPPDTQYFGPGTRLTVL.

This clonotype was observed a handful of times. This chain links TRBV9 with TRBJ1-2; TRBD1 might be the D (5 bases). Germline V gene data show CDR1 as SGDLS and CDR2 as YYNGEE. V was pared by 1 base and J by 3 bases, with 25 bases between. CDR3 size: 19 residues. This chain's CDR3 is CASSVFLRVGREEDYGYTF. CDR3 in DNA: TGTGCCAGCAGCGTATTTCTTCGGGTCGGCAGGGAAGAAGACTATGGCTACACCTTC.

This clonotype appeared a few times. The chain recombines TRBV19 with TRBJ1-2; D gene ambiguous. Germline CDR1 and CDR2: LNHDA and SQIVND (reference sequence). V lost 3 bases to trimming and J lost 8 bases, with 13 bases between them. The CDR3 consists of 13 residues. Here the CDR3 DNA reads TGTGCCAGTAGTATCTATGACCATCGGGGCTACACCTTC. Its protein is CASSIYDHRGYTF.